The 19 T cell receptor beta chains reported below all come from one sample, sequenced in a study of EBV T-cell therapy then PD-1 blockade in nasopharyngeal carcinoma. Measured with immunoSEQ multiplex PCR; TCRdb has only the in-frame clones, and not every one. This table has 15,000 to 20,000 clones, over 80% appearing once. These receptors lack a known antigen. Treatment specified: AdE1-LMPpoly-expanded autologous EBV-specific T-cell therapy followed by anti-PD-1 nivolumab. The specimen comprised CD8+ T cells from blood, sampled at day 0 from a patient whose treatment included autologous EBV-specific T cells and nivolumab. These TCRs come from a middle-aged man with nasopharyngeal carcinoma.

This clone was seen only a few times. The CDR3 DNA is TGTGCCAGCAGTGAATCCCCAGCGGGGGGGCCAGATACGCAGTATTTT. This translates into CASSESPAGGPDTQYF. The chain employs TRBV6-1 and TRBJ2-3; 10 nucleotides match TRBD2. CDR3 size: 16 residues. V shed 2 bases, J shed 4 bases, and the junction held 6 bases outside the gene matches. Germline V CDR1 and CDR2: MNHNS, SASEGT.

A single count supports this clone. The chain couples TRBV6-2 or TRBV6-3 to TRBJ2-3, with no clear D. The ends were cut back, 6 bases at V and 2 bases at J, with 9 bases in the middle. This CDR3 comprises 13 residues. Germline V gene lookup returns CDR1 MNHEY and CDR2 SVGEGT. CDR3 residues: CASSFADTDTQYF. The DNA of the CDR3 is TGTGCCAGCAGCTTCGCTGACACAGATACGCAGTATTTT.

The genes are TRBV9 and TRBJ1-1; D not resolved. Looked up from germline, CDR1 is SGDLS and CDR2 is YYNGEE. The germline V and J ends were trimmed by 0 bases and 1 base, with 7 bases remaining between them. This CDR3 has 14 amino acids. CDR3 in amino acids: CASSVAGRNTEAFF. CDR3 sequence (DNA): TGTGCCAGCAGCGTAGCCGGCAGGAACACTGAAGCTTTCTTT.

The chain uses TRBV28 and TRBJ2-7; TRBD1 aligns across 7 bases. This CDR3 is built from 16 residues. The germline V gene encodes CDR1 MDHEN and CDR2 SYDVKM. V shed 6 bases and J 5 bases; nucleotides not matched to a gene: 16. In DNA form, the CDR3 reads TGTGCCAGCAGAACCAAAGGAACTAGGGGGCTCCACGAGCAGTACTTC. It is translated as CASRTKGTRGLHEQYF.

A few counts support this clone. The chain carries TRBV6-5 and TRBJ1-2, with 10 bases identical to TRBD1. With V trimmed by 2 bases and J by 8 bases, 2 bases remained unmatched. The CDR3 loop spans 13 amino acids. The germline CDR1 and CDR2 sequences are MNHEY and SVGAGI. CDR3 in amino acids: CASSYDRGLGYTF. The CDR3 DNA reads TGTGCCAGCAGTTACGACAGGGGGCTCGGCTACACCTTC.

The genes are TRBV27 and TRBJ2-2; 10 bases agree with TRBD2. Germline V gene sequence: CDR1 MNHEY, CDR2 SMNVEV (reference sequence). CDR3 length: 17 residues. V lost 2 bases, J lost 2 bases, and 5 bases stayed unmatched. In DNA, the CDR3 is TGTGCCAGCAGTTTAGATTGGACTAGCGGAAACACCGGGGAGCTGTTTTTT. Residues: CASSLDWTSGNTGELFF.

The chain has TRBV9 and TRBJ1-5, with D hard to call. The CDR3 consists of 15 residues. Trimming pared 0 bases from V and 4 bases from J, leaving 11 bases between. Per germline, CDR1 SGDLS and CDR2 YYNGEE. This CDR3 reads CASSVAGLGNQPQHF. Written as DNA, the CDR3 is TGTGCCAGCAGCGTAGCCGGGCTTGGAAATCAGCCCCAGCATTTT.

The J gene is TRBJ2-5, the V gene TRBV10-3, with 12 bases that match TRBD2. The ends lost 2 bases at V and 6 bases at J; junction bases unmatched: 10. The CDR3 runs to 17 residues. The V gene's germline CDR1 is ENHRY and CDR2 SYGVKD. CDR3 loop: CAISEGLAGTLAKTQYF. The CDR3 DNA reads TGTGCCATCAGTGAGGGACTAGCGGGGACCTTGGCGAAGACCCAGTACTTC.

This clone was recorded a few times. The J gene is TRBJ1-1, the V gene TRBV6-1; 7 nucleotides agree with TRBD1. CDR3 length equals 15 residues. From germline, CDR1 is MNHNS and CDR2 SASEGT. J was trimmed by 0 bases and V by 2 bases; bases with no gene match: 3. In DNA form, the CDR3 reads TGTGCCAGCAGTGAATGGGGACAGCTGAACACTGAAGCTTTCTTT. It specifies CASSEWGQLNTEAFF.

The chain has TRBV27 and TRBJ1-4; D remains ambiguous. The CDR3 runs to 15 residues. The V and J ends lost 3 bases and 2 bases respectively, with 10 bases between them. Germline CDR1 MNHEY, CDR2 SMNVEV (reference sequence). CDR3 residues: CASSLSIETNEKLFF. CDR3 in DNA: TGTGCCAGCAGTTTGTCCATAGAGACTAATGAAAAACTGTTTTTT.

This rearrangement joins TRBV7-6 to TRBJ2-1; 8 positions agree with TRBD1. Trimming removed 5 bases from V and 6 bases from J; junction bases left unmatched: 9. Germline V CDR1 and CDR2: SGHVS, FNYEAQ. The CDR3 is 15 amino acids. In DNA form, the CDR3 reads TGTGCCAGCAGCCTCGGACAGGGTGGCCTCAATGAGCAGTTCTTC. It yields the protein CASSLGQGGLNEQFF.

The chain is built from TRBV7-9 and TRBJ2-1, with D possibly being TRBD1 or TRBD2 (6 bases each). The germline CDR1 and CDR2 sequences are SEHNR and FQNEAQ (reference sequence). Between the trimmed V and J ends, which lost 5 bases and 6 bases, there was a span of 14 bases. The CDR3 sequence is 14 residues long. This CDR3 reads CASSPNGGRNEQFF. Written as DNA, the CDR3 is TGTGCCAGCAGCCCTAACGGGGGCCGCAATGAGCAGTTCTTC.

This chain links TRBV6-6 with TRBJ1-5; no firm D call. The germline V gene has CDR1 MNHNY and CDR2 SVGAGI (reference sequence). The CDR3 totals 15 residues. Trimming shortened V by 7 bases and J by 0 bases, and 13 bases separated the two germline ends. The CDR3 nucleotides are TGTGCCAGCACTCGAGGCGCGGATAGCAATCAGCCCCAGCATTTT. This codes for CASTRGADSNQPQHF.

The V call is TRBV6-2 or TRBV6-3, the J call TRBJ1-4; 7 bases agree with TRBD1. CDR3 length equals 14 residues. The V segment lost 5 bases and the J segment 6 bases; nucleotides outside the gene matches: 6. The germline V gene has CDR1 MNHEY and CDR2 SVGEGT. The CDR3 loop is CASSLQGEHEKLFF. The CDR3 nucleotides read TGTGCCAGCAGTCTCCAGGGGGAACATGAAAAACTGTTTTTT.

The CDR3 bases are TGTGCCAGCAGCTTGGTGGTGGGGACAGATACGCAGTATTTT. It encodes CASSLVVGTDTQYF. This sequence joins TRBV7-6 and TRBJ2-3; no definite D call. The CDR3 runs to 14 residues. Trimming shortened V by 3 bases and J by 3 bases, and 10 bases separated the two germline ends. Looked up from germline, CDR1 is SGHVS and CDR2 is FNYEAQ.

Concerning this clone itself: A read error may account for a junction end that differs from germline. This chain links TRBV5-4 with TRBJ2-2; possible D gene TRBD2, 7 bases. The CDR3 sequence is 18 residues long. Germline values: CDR1 SGHNT, CDR2 YYREEE (reference sequence). The CDR3 sequence: CARRQEGGWPGDTGELFF. Here the CDR3 DNA reads TGTGCCCGCAGACAAGAGGGGGGGTGGCCGGGGGACACCGGGGAGCTGTTTTTT.

The chain links TRBV4-3 to TRBJ2-6; D might be TRBD1 (5 bases). Germline CDR1 reads LGHNA; CDR2 reads YSLEER. Trimming left V 0 bases short and J 4 bases short, with 10 bases between. This CDR3 has 16 amino acids. CDR3 amino acids: CASSQDAGSGANVLTF. CDR3 nucleotides: TGCGCCAGCAGCCAAGACGCAGGGTCAGGGGCCAACGTCCTGACTTTC.

This chain uses TRBV4-1 with TRBJ1-1, with D perhaps TRBD1 (5 bases). Trimming cost V 1 base and J 10 bases, with 19 bases left between them. Germline-derived CDR1 and CDR2 are MGHRA and YSYEKL. This CDR3 region has 15 residues. CDR3 sequence (DNA): TGCGCCAGCAGCCAAGGGCCCGGGACCATTAGGGTAGCTTTCTTT. Translating it yields CASSQGPGTIRVAFF.

The genes are TRBV19 and TRBJ1-1; D gene unclear. Per the germline V gene, CDR1 is LNHDA and CDR2 is SQIVND (reference sequence). CDR3 length equals 15 residues. V lost 5 bases and J 6 bases, leaving 19 bases between the germline ends. The CDR3 here is CASSLAPRGLAEAFF. The DNA for the CDR3 is TGTGCCAGTAGTCTCGCCCCGAGAGGTTTGGCTGAAGCTTTCTTT.